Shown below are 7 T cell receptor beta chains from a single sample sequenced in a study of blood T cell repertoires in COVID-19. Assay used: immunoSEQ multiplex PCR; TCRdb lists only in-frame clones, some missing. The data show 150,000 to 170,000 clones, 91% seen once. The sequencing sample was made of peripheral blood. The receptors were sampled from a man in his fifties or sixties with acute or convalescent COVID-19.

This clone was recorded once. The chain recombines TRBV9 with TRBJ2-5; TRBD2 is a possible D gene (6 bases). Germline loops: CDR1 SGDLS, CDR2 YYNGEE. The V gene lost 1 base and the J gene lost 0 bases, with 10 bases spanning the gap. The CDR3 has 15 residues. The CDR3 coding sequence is TGTGCCAGCAGCGTAACTAGCAGCCACCAAGAGACCCAGTACTTC. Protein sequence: CASSVTSSHQETQYF.

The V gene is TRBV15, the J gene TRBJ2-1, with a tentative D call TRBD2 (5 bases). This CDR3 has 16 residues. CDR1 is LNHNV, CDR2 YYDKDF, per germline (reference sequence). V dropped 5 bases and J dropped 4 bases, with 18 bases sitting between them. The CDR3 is CATSRDRDQSYNEQFF. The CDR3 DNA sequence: TGTGCCACCAGCCGGGATAGGGATCAATCTTACAATGAGCAGTTCTTC.

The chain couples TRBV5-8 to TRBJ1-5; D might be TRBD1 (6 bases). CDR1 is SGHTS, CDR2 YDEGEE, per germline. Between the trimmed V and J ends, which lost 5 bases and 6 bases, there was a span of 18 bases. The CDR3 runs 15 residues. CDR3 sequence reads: CASSWGGAGAQPQHF. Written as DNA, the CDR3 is TGTGCCAGCAGTTGGGGGGGGGCAGGGGCTCAGCCCCAGCATTTT.

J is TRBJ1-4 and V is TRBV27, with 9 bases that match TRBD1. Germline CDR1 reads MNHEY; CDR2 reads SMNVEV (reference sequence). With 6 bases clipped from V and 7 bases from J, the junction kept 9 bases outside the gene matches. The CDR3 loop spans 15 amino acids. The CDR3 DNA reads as TGTGCCAGCAGCCTCTTACAGGGGGCGCGTGAAAAACTGTTTTTT. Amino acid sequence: CASSLLQGAREKLFF.

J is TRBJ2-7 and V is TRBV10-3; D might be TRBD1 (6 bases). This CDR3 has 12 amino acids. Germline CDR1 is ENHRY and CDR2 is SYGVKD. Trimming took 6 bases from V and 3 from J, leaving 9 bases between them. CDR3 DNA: TGTGCCATCAGCGGGACAAACTACGAGCAGTACGTC. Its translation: CAISGTNYEQYV.

The CDR3 is CATSDGGRQGTRETQYF. CDR3 sequence (DNA): TGTGCCACCAGTGATGGGGGTAGACAGGGGACACGGGAGACCCAGTACTTC. This rearrangement joins TRBV24-1 to TRBJ2-5, with 8 positions matching TRBD1. The CDR3 totals 17 residues. Germline V gene data show CDR1 as KGHDR and CDR2 as SFDVKD. V lost 3 bases and J lost 5; bases outside the gene matches: 13.

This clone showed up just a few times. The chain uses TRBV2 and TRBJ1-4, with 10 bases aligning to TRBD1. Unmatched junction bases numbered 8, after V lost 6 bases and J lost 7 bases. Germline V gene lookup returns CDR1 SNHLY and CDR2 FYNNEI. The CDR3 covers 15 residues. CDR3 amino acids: CASSVDRGRIEKLFF. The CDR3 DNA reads TGTGCCAGCAGCGTAGACAGGGGGCGGATTGAAAAACTGTTTTTT.